This is a list of T cell receptor beta chains from one sample in a study of T cell clonotyping in hematopoietic cell transplantation. Data came from immunoSEQ multiplex PCR; TCRdb stores just in-frame clones and leaves some out. The sample yields 15,000 to 20,000 clones, roughly 80% seen once. Sequences were derived from peripheral blood mononuclear cells, sampled before stem cell transplant. The receptors were gathered from a man in his fifties or sixties with acute myeloid leukemia. Some clones in this sample may be carry-over from other donors' samples. Both conserved end residues are part of each CDR3. Fields, in order: clone size, V gene, J gene, CDR3 protein. The size of a clone is reported for some rows only, either as once, few or many, or as a class for expanded clones.

-,TRBV19,TRBJ1-2,CASSKDRGASLNGYTF
-,TRBV5-8,TRBJ1-5,CASSLLAGVGNQPQHF
-,TRBV6-5,TRBJ2-7,CASSYSLTGSYEQYF
once,TRBV6-5,TRBJ1-2,CASRPQANYGYTF
few,TRBV10-1,TRBJ2-7,CASSGPGTGAYEQYF
few,TRBV7-3,TRBJ1-2,CASSGTGLNGYTF
-,TRBV5-4,TRBJ2-7,CASSQGAGSTYEQYF
-,TRBV29-1,TRBJ1-2,CSGGDSNYGYTF
-,TRBV14,TRBJ2-2,CASSQERVTGELFF
-,TRBV5-1,TRBJ2-2,CASSLATLVATTGELFF
few,TRBV7-2,TRBJ1-6,CASSLDQGYNSPLHF
-,TRBV5-1,TRBJ2-2,CASSLDASGGNTGELFF
once,TRBV11-3,TRBJ1-6,CASSEGSYNSPLHF
-,TRBV6-5,TRBJ2-7,CASSFRQGSTYEQYF
-,TRBV2,TRBJ2-2,CASSLTLAGPPPGELFF
-,TRBV2,TRBJ1-1,CASSDEVNTEAFF
-,TRBV6-5,TRBJ1-5,CASSLLLGSQPQHF
-,TRBV18,TRBJ2-7,CASSLPERGLYEQYF
-,TRBV29-1,TRBJ1-1,CSVEGHRANTEAFF
few,TRBV2,TRBJ2-6,CASSAGSGANVLTF
-,TRBV6-6,TRBJ2-7,CASSSSGLATVYEQYF
-,TRBV11-3,TRBJ2-5,CASSEWTGRETQYF
-,TRBV2,TRBJ2-5,CASSEGLRGGETQYF
-,TRBV27,TRBJ1-6,CASSFPDRRASSYNSPLHF